These 29 T cell receptor beta chains originate from one sample sequenced in a study of OX40 agonist ivuxolimab in advanced cancers. Assay used: immunoSEQ multiplex PCR; TCRdb lists only in-frame clones, some missing. The sample includes about 45,000 clones, more than 70% of them seen just once. This material consisted of CD4+ or CD8+ T cells sorted from blood, taken in a trial of the OX40 agonist ivuxolimab. These receptor sequences come from an adult with an advanced solid tumor such as melanoma, head and neck, liver or kidney cancer.

This chain links TRBV5-1 with TRBJ2-5, with D perhaps TRBD2 (7 bases). CDR1 and CDR2 from the germline V gene are SGHRS and YFSETQ. The CDR3 totals 15 residues. Trimming stripped 0 bases from V and 5 bases from J, with 14 bases between. The CDR3 sequence is CASSLGGGQWETQYF. The CDR3 bases are TGCGCCAGCAGCTTGGGGGGGGGCCAGTGGGAGACCCAGTACTTC.

This clone came up a few times. V gene TRBV7-2 combines with J gene TRBJ2-2; D may be TRBD2 (6 bases). This CDR3 comprises 18 residues. Per germline, CDR1 SGHTA and CDR2 FQGNSA. Between the trimmed V and J ends, which lost 4 bases and 5 bases, there was a span of 23 bases. The CDR3 region is CASSSPAGAGKGTGELFF. The CDR3 DNA is TGTGCCAGCAGCTCCCCCGCGGGTGCGGGAAAAGGGACCGGGGAGCTGTTTTTT.

This clone came up a few times. The V and J genes are TRBV5-1 and TRBJ1-2, with D possibly TRBD1 on 5 matching bases. The CDR3 consists of 14 residues. V lost 0 bases, J lost 5 bases, and 11 bases lay in between. Germline-derived CDR1 and CDR2 are SGHRS and YFSETQ. Written as DNA, the CDR3 is TGCGCCAGCAGCTTGGATGGACAAGAGTATGGCTACACCTTC. It encodes CASSLDGQEYGYTF.

This clone was seen just once. CDR3 DNA: TGTGCCAGCAGTTTGCGGTTTAGGGGATTTAACTATGGCTACACCTTC. The encoded protein is CASSLRFRGFNYGYTF. The chain uses TRBV28 and TRBJ1-2; D perhaps matches TRBD1 (5 bases). The CDR3 is 16 amino acids. CDR1 is MDHEN, CDR2 SYDVKM, per germline. Trimming pared 3 bases from V and 1 base from J, leaving 15 bases between.

The chain employs TRBV30 and TRBJ2-5; D might be TRBD2 (7 bases). Trimming shortened V by 3 bases and J by 4 bases, and 12 bases separated the two germline ends. The length of the CDR3 is 13 residues. The germline V gene has CDR1 GTSNPN and CDR2 SVGIG (reference sequence). This chain's CDR3 is CAWRGGAGETQYF. The CDR3 coding sequence is TGTGCCTGGAGGGGGGGGGCGGGAGAGACCCAGTACTTC.

The rearrangement links TRBV6-6 to TRBJ2-7; TRBD1 is a possible D gene (6 bases). Germline values: CDR1 MNHNY, CDR2 SVGAGI (reference sequence). V was trimmed by 1 base and J by 2 bases, leaving 12 bases between them. The CDR3 length is 15 residues. The CDR3 nucleotides are TGTGCCAGCAGTTACTTGAATCAGGGGCCCTACGAGCAGTACTTC. Its protein is CASSYLNQGPYEQYF.

J is TRBJ2-6 and V is TRBV7-3; D is possibly TRBD1 or TRBD2 (5 bases each). This CDR3 is 17 amino acids long. Germline lookup yields CDR1 SGHTA and CDR2 FQGTGA. Trimming pared 8 bases from V and 2 bases from J, leaving 19 bases between. Written as DNA, the CDR3 is TGTGCCAGCGGTGGCAGGAGGACAAGTACTGGGGCCAACGTCCTGACTTTC. Protein: CASGGRRTSTGANVLTF. Using reference TRBV7-3 and TRBJ2-6 for the parts outside the CDR3, the full variable domain is GAGVSQTPSNKVTEKGKYVELRCDPISGHTALYWYRQSLGQGPEFLIYFQGTGAADDSGLPNDRFFAVRPEGSVSTLKIQRTERGDSAVYLCASGGRRTSTGANVLTFGAGSRLTVL.

The V and J genes are TRBV19 and TRBJ1-4; 7 bases fit TRBD1. CDR1 and CDR2 from the germline V gene are LNHDA and SQIVND (reference sequence). The CDR3 runs to 14 residues. V lost 5 bases to trimming and J lost 3 bases; unmatched junction nucleotides: 3. The CDR3 DNA follows: TGTGCCAGTAGTCCCGGGACAGCTAATGAAAAACTGTTTTTT. Its translation is CASSPGTANEKLFF.

The J gene is TRBJ2-5, the V gene TRBV28; 7 bases line up with TRBD2. CDR1 is MDHEN and CDR2 is SYDVKM in the germline V gene. The CDR3 has 16 residues. V lost 6 bases to trimming and J lost 5 bases; unmatched junction nucleotides: 15. The CDR3 spells CASRTRAGRVGETQYF. Here the CDR3 DNA reads TGTGCCAGCAGAACCCGGGCAGGGAGGGTTGGGGAGACCCAGTACTTC.

The rearrangement links TRBV7-2 to TRBJ1-4, with 8 bases matching TRBD1. Germline V gene data show CDR1 as SGHTA and CDR2 as FQGNSA. J gave up 8 bases and V 5 bases, and 7 bases lay outside the gene matches. The CDR3 is 14 residues long. The CDR3 loop reads CASSLRGRGEKLFF. The CDR3 DNA reads as TGTGCCAGCAGCCTCAGGGGGCGTGGAGAAAAACTGTTTTTT.

The chain couples TRBV5-1 to TRBJ2-1; weak D call: TRBD2 (5 bases). The CDR3 sequence is 15 residues long. The V end was cut by 0 bases, the J end by 4 bases, with 11 bases between. Germline V lookup: CDR1 SGHRS, CDR2 YFSETQ. In DNA form, the CDR3 reads TGCGCCAGCAGCTTGGACCAAGCGGCTTACAATGAGCAGTTCTTC. It translates to CASSLDQAAYNEQFF.

This clone appeared a single time. This sequence joins TRBV18 and TRBJ2-7; TRBD2 might be the D (6 bases). The CDR3 contains 15 residues. Per the germline V gene, CDR1 is KGHSH and CDR2 is LQKENI. V lost 4 bases to trimming and J lost 2 bases, with 15 bases between them. For the CDR3, the DNA is TGTGCCAGCTCACACGGACTGGAGGGAACCTACGAGCAGTACTTC. This gives the protein CASSHGLEGTYEQYF.

This clone was counted once. The rearrangement links TRBV15 to TRBJ2-5, with D possibly being TRBD1 or TRBD2 (5 bases each). The ends were cut back, 1 base at V and 5 bases at J, with 11 bases in the middle. The CDR3 contains 14 residues. CDR1 is LNHNV, CDR2 YYDKDF, per germline (reference sequence). The CDR3 region is CATSRAGLGETQYF. In DNA form, the CDR3 reads TGTGCCACCAGCAGAGCGGGGCTGGGCGAGACCCAGTACTTC.

CDR3 sequence (DNA): TGTGCCAGCAGCTCCCACCGACGACAGGGCGGTCTGCGATACGAGCAGTACTTC. It codes for CASSSHRRQGGLRYEQYF. The genes are TRBV11-2 and TRBJ2-7, with 7 bases that match TRBD1. In germline, CDR1 is SGHAT, CDR2 FQNNGV. The CDR3 covers 18 residues. J lost 4 bases, V lost 4 bases, and 19 bases had no gene match.

V and J are TRBV28 and TRBJ1-1; D not certain. This CDR3 contains 15 residues. V lost 8 bases to trimming and J lost 0 bases, with 16 bases between them. Germline CDR1 and CDR2: MDHEN and SYDVKM. The CDR3, as DNA: TGTGCCAGCCTCCTTGCCGGAACAATGAACACTGAAGCTTTCTTT. Its protein is CASLLAGTMNTEAFF.

This chain uses TRBV28 with TRBJ1-1; D ambiguous. Germline loops: CDR1 MDHEN, CDR2 SYDVKM. The CDR3 is 12 amino acids. Trimming pared 9 bases from V and 1 base from J, leaving 9 bases between. In nucleotides, the CDR3 is TGTGCCAGTATACGGCAGAACACTGAAGCTTTCTTT. Translation gives CASIRQNTEAFF.

DNA for the CDR3: TGTGCCAGCAGCTTGGCGGGAGGTTTCAATGAGCAGTTCTTC. This sequence encodes CASSLAGGFNEQFF. The genes are TRBV11-2 and TRBJ2-1; 8 bases are a match to TRBD2. Unmatched junction bases numbered 4, after V lost 3 bases and J lost 6 bases. This CDR3 comprises 14 residues. CDR1 is SGHAT, CDR2 FQNNGV, per germline.

This clone was counted a single time. The chain carries TRBV19 and TRBJ1-3; no definite D call. Germline V gene sequence: CDR1 LNHDA, CDR2 SQIVND (reference sequence). Deletions cut 1 base from V and 2 bases from J, with 9 bases between. This CDR3 region has 15 residues. The CDR3 protein is CASSIGAGPGNTIYF. The CDR3 bases are TGTGCCAGTAGTATAGGAGCCGGGCCTGGAAACACCATATATTTT.

The chain recombines TRBV7-3 with TRBJ2-2; 9 bases are a match to TRBD2. V trimming: 5 bases; J trimming: 5 bases; junction bases outside the gene matches: 21. The CDR3 sequence is 20 residues long. CDR1 SGHTA and CDR2 FQGTGA come from the germline V gene. In DNA, the CDR3 is TGTGCCAGCAGCCCCCGCGGGGGGGTGGAAACCTCCTCGAGAACCGGGGAGCTGTTTTTT. Its protein is CASSPRGGVETSSRTGELFF.

J is TRBJ2-1 and V is TRBV29-1; 8 nucleotides match TRBD2. J was trimmed by 8 bases and V by 4 bases; bases with no gene match: 10. Germline V lookup: CDR1 SQVTM, CDR2 ANQGSEA. This CDR3 has 14 residues. CDR3 nucleotides: TGCAGCGTTGTCCCGGGGGGGGCAGGGGATGAGCAGTTCTTC. It yields the protein CSVVPGGAGDEQFF.

The rearrangement uses TRBV21-1 and TRBJ2-7; TRBD2 is the table's D call and was not checked against the DNA. TRBV21-1 is a recognized pseudogene. The CDR3 length is 14 residues. CDR3 region: CASSKNPPGIEQYF. DNA for the CDR3: TGTGCCAGCAGCAAAAACCCCCCGGGTATAGAGCAGTACTTC.

V gene TRBV5-1 combines with J gene TRBJ2-1; the D is unclear. Deletions cut 2 bases from V and 5 bases from J, with 14 bases between. There are 15 residues in the CDR3. Per germline, CDR1 SGHRS and CDR2 YFSETQ. CDR3 sequence reads: CASSFGPPQDNEQFF. CDR3 coding DNA: TGCGCCAGCAGCTTTGGCCCCCCCCAGGACAATGAGCAGTTCTTC.

As to this clone: The same CDR3 also results from other DNA sequences found in this sample. The rearrangement uses TRBV19 and TRBJ2-1; 9 positions agree with TRBD2. This CDR3 is built from 15 residues. Germline loops: CDR1 LNHDA, CDR2 SQIVND (reference sequence). The V and J ends lost 3 bases and 0 bases, in that order; junction bases with no gene match: 0. The CDR3 spells CASSISGSSYNEQFF. The DNA of the CDR3 is TGTGCCAGTAGTATTAGCGGGAGCTCCTACAATGAGCAGTTCTTC.

V usage is TRBV6-5 and J usage is TRBJ2-5; TRBD2 agrees at 9 bases. V lost 4 bases and J lost 5; bases outside the gene matches: 8. The CDR3 has 15 amino acids. Germline V gene data show CDR1 as MNHEY and CDR2 as SVGAGI. CDR3 bases: TGTGCCAGCAGTTTAGCGGGAGAGGGTGCGGAGACCCAGTACTTC. Translating it yields CASSLAGEGAETQYF.

The chain links TRBV7-2 to TRBJ2-7; D is undetermined. Looked up from germline, CDR1 is SGHTA and CDR2 is FQGNSA. This CDR3 is built from 13 residues. Trimming took off 4 bases at V and 3 bases at J, with 10 bases between the two ends. CDR3 in DNA: TGTGCCAGCAGCTCCACGAATCTCTACGAGCAGTACTTC. Encoded protein: CASSSTNLYEQYF.

The rearrangement links TRBV29-1 to TRBJ1-1, with 8 bases matching TRBD1. This CDR3 has 15 amino acids. Germline V gene data show CDR1 as SQVTM and CDR2 as ANQGSEA. Germline trimming cut 7 bases from V and 3 bases from J; bases unmatched to any gene: 13. DNA for the CDR3: TGCAGCGCCAAAACCGGGACAGGTCGGTACACTGAAGCTTTCTTT. Its protein product is CSAKTGTGRYTEAFF.

V and J are TRBV30 and TRBJ2-7; TRBD2 matches at 7 bases. Germline CDR1 and CDR2: GTSNPN and SVGIG (reference sequence). This CDR3 has 13 amino acids. CDR3 in amino acids: CAGKGSREGEQYF. In DNA form, the CDR3 reads TGTGCAGGAAAAGGGTCTAGGGAGGGGGAGCAGTACTTC.

J is TRBJ1-3 and V is TRBV7-2; D ambiguous. From germline, CDR1 is SGHTA and CDR2 FQGNSA. This CDR3 spans 16 amino acids. V was shortened by 1 base and J by 4 bases, with 14 bases between the two germline ends. The CDR3 sequence: CASSLGQTRIGNTIYF. DNA of the CDR3: TGTGCCAGCAGCTTAGGGCAAACACGGATAGGAAACACCATATATTTT.

The chain couples TRBV19 to TRBJ2-1; D ambiguous. Between the trimmed V and J ends, which lost 3 bases and 0 bases, there was a span of 6 bases. The CDR3 length is 14 residues. CDR1 and CDR2 (germline): LNHDA, SQIVND (reference sequence). The DNA of the CDR3 is TGTGCCAGTAGTATGGACCCCTCCTACAATGAGCAGTTCTTC. It codes for CASSMDPSYNEQFF.